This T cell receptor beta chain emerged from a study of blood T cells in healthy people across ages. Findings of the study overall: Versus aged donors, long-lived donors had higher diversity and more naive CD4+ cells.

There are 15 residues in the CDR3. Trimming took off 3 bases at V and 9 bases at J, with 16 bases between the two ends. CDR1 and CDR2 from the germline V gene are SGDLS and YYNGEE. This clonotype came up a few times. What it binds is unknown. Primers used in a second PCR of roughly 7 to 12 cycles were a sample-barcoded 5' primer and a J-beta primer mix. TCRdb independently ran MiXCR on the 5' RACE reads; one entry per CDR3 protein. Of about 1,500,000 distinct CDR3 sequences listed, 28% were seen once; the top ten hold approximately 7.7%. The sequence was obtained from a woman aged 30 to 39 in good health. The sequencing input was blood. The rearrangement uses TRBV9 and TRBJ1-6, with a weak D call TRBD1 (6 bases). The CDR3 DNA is TGTGCCAGCAGCGACCAAAACAGGGTTGGTTCACCCCTCCACTTT. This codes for CASSDQNRVGSPLHF.